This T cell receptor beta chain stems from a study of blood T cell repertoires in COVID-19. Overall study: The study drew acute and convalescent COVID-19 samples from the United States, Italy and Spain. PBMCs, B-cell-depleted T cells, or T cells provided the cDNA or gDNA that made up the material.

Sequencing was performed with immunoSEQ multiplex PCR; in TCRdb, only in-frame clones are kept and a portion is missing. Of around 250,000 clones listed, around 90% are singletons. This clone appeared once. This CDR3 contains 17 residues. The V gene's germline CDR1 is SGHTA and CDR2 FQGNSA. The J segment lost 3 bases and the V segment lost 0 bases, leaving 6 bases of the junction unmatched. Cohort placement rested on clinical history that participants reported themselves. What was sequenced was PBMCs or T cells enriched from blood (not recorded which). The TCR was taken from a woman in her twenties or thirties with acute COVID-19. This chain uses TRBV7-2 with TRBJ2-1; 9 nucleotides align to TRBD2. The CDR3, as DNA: TGTGCCAGCAGCTTAGCGGTGGGAGCGGGAGGCTACAATGAGCAGTTCTTC. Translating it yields CASSLAVGAGGYNEQFF.